The 13 T cell receptor beta chains presented below share a single source sample, sequenced in a study of T cells after yellow fever vaccination. One entry per CDR3 protein, called by TCRdb with MiXCR from the 5' RACE reads. The table shows 300,000 to 400,000 distinct CDR3 sequences, with around 13% occurring only once. The sample consisted of CD4+ T cells sorted from PBMCs, taken 15 days after the yellow fever booster vaccination. These TCRs come from a man between 18 and 35 years old who received the YFV17D yellow fever vaccine.

This clonotype was recorded a few times. The chain combines TRBV4-3 with TRBJ2-7; maybe TRBD2 (5 bases). V lost 0 bases, J lost 6 bases, and 9 bases lay in between. CDR3 size: 13 residues. From germline, CDR1 is LGHNA and CDR2 YSLEER. In DNA, the CDR3 is TGCGCCAGCAGCCAAGAGAGGGCCTCCGAGCAGTACTTC. This gives the protein CASSQERASEQYF.

This clonotype was detected a few times. CDR3 protein: CASSEEGSGGYTF. The CDR3 region has the DNA TGTGCCAGCAGTGAAGAGGGGTCGGGCGGCTACACCTTC. The rearrangement joins TRBV2 to TRBJ1-2, with D possibly being TRBD1 (5 bases). This CDR3 spans 13 amino acids. Germline assignment: CDR1 SNHLY and CDR2 FYNNEI. V was clipped by 1 base and J by 8 bases, with 11 bases between them.

The chain links TRBV5-1 to TRBJ2-4; TRBD1 matches 8 bases. This CDR3 spans 15 amino acids. Germline V gene lookup returns CDR1 SGHRS and CDR2 YFSETQ. With 4 bases clipped from V and 10 bases from J, the junction kept 13 bases outside the gene matches. The CDR3: CASSAESGGSGIQYF. The CDR3 coding sequence is TGCGCCAGCAGCGCCGAGTCAGGGGGCTCGGGGATTCAGTACTTC.

The chain joins TRBV7-2 to TRBJ2-7; 7 nucleotides match TRBD1. The V segment lost 2 bases and the J segment 5 bases; nucleotides outside the gene matches: 6. This CDR3 is built from 14 residues. The germline CDR1 and CDR2 sequences are SGHTA and FQGNSA. The CDR3, as DNA: TGTGCCAGCAGCTTACCGTTGACAGGGAACGAGCAGTACTTC. Amino acids: CASSLPLTGNEQYF.

This clonotype was picked up a small number of times. This chain uses TRBV5-1 with TRBJ2-3; D is possibly TRBD1 (6 bases). This CDR3 region has 16 residues. The V end lost 7 bases, the J end lost 1 base, and 19 bases lay between the germline ends. Germline V CDR1 and CDR2: SGHRS, YFSETQ. CDR3 DNA: TGCGCCAGCTCTGGGAGAACGACAGGCCGCACAGATACGCAGTATTTT. Its translation is CASSGRTTGRTDTQYF.

This clonotype has a handful of counts. The gene calls are TRBV10-1 and TRBJ2-3; D is perhaps TRBD2 (7 bases). Germline V CDR1 and CDR2: WNHNN, SYGVQD (reference sequence). CDR3 length equals 14 residues. V lost 9 bases, J lost 4 bases, and 17 bases lay in between. CDR3 DNA: TGCGCCAGGCTGCGGGGGCCCCAGCCAGATACGCAGTATTTT. Translating it yields CARLRGPQPDTQYF.

This clonotype was detected a few times. The rearrangement links TRBV2 to TRBJ2-3; the D gene is possibly TRBD1 (5 bases). V lost 8 bases, J lost 1 base, and 10 bases lay in between. The germline CDR1 and CDR2 sequences are SNHLY and FYNNEI. This CDR3 is 13 amino acids long. The CDR3 reads CASGMGRTDTQYF. CDR3 in DNA: TGTGCCAGCGGGATGGGGCGCACAGATACGCAGTATTTT.

This sequence joins TRBV4-1 and TRBJ2-2; D is unresolved. The CDR3 is 15 amino acids. Germline V gene sequence: CDR1 MGHRA, CDR2 YSYEKL. The V gene lost 0 bases and the J gene lost 0 bases, with 5 bases spanning the gap. Here the CDR3 reads CASSQESTNTGELFF. The DNA of the CDR3 is TGCGCCAGCAGCCAAGAATCAACGAACACCGGGGAGCTGTTTTTT.

The chain couples TRBV27 to TRBJ2-5; 7 positions match TRBD1. The CDR3 sequence is 17 residues long. After removal of 4 bases from V and 2 bases from J, the junction contained 13 bases not matched to a gene. The germline V gene has CDR1 MNHEY and CDR2 SMNVEV (reference sequence). This CDR3 is CASSSPGLGRGQETQYF. The DNA of the CDR3 is TGTGCCAGCAGTTCCCCAGGATTAGGCAGGGGGCAAGAGACCCAGTACTTC.

This chain connects TRBV4-1 to TRBJ1-5, with D uncertain. There are 13 residues in the CDR3. V was shortened by 2 bases and J by 2 bases, with 4 bases between the two germline ends. CDR1 and CDR2 from the germline V gene are MGHRA and YSYEKL. CDR3 region: CASSQPGNQPQHF. The CDR3 region has the DNA TGCGCCAGCAGCCAACCGGGCAATCAGCCCCAGCATTTT.

In this sample, this clonotype turned up a few times. This CDR3 reads CASSWGQGRPTNEKLFF. The CDR3 bases are TGCGCCAGCAGCTGGGGACAGGGAAGACCAACTAATGAAAAACTGTTTTTT. V gene TRBV5-1 combines with J gene TRBJ1-4; TRBD1 agrees at 9 bases. The CDR3 consists of 17 residues. The trim removed 3 bases at V and 0 bases at J, leaving 6 bases unmatched. CDR1 and CDR2 (germline): SGHRS, YFSETQ.

This clonotype showed up just a few times. This chain links TRBV5-1 with TRBJ2-3; TRBD2 agrees at 11 bases. V gave up 4 bases and J gave up 6 bases; unmatched junction bases: 7. This CDR3 contains 15 residues. Per germline, CDR1 SGHRS and CDR2 YFSETQ. The CDR3 here is CASSRVGTSGDTQYF. The CDR3 DNA is TGCGCCAGCAGCCGCGTCGGGACTAGCGGCGATACGCAGTATTTT.

The chain employs TRBV5-6 and TRBJ2-4; a possible D gene is TRBD1 (5 bases). Between the trimmed V and J ends, which lost 0 bases and 7 bases, there was a span of 14 bases. This CDR3 has 15 amino acids. In germline, CDR1 is SGHDT, CDR2 YYEEEE. The DNA for the CDR3 is TGTGCCAGCAGCTTGGTCTACGGACATAGCAACATTCAGTACTTC. Residues: CASSLVYGHSNIQYF.